This TCR beta chain was observed in a study of cytomegalovirus exposure and HLA in healthy donors. Germline CDR1 reads GTSNPN; CDR2 reads SVGIG (reference sequence). With V trimmed by 4 bases and J by 3 bases, 7 bases remained unmatched. The CDR3 is made up of 14 amino acids. As to this clone: Its antigen is still unknown.

PCR primers comprised 60 Vbeta and 13 Jbeta primers. The protocol was immunoSEQ multiplex PCR, while the TCRdb copy is restricted to in-frame clones and leaves out a portion. The table records around 170,000 clones, approximately 78% of them present only once. General study results and limits: Many donors shared some public TCRs, even though most TCR sequences were rare.

The rearrangement joins TRBV30 to TRBJ2-3; TRBD2 matches 7 bases. The sequenced material came from PBMCs. The clonotype comes from a woman between 18 and 29 years old in good health and CMV-seronegative. The CDR3 reads CAWNRGRVTDTQYF. CDR3 DNA: TGTGCCTGGAACCGGGGGAGGGTGACAGATACGCAGTATTTT.